Listed below are T cell receptor beta chains from one sample, sequenced in a study of blood T cell repertoires in COVID-19. Libraries were prepared by immunoSEQ multiplex PCR; TCRdb keeps only in-frame clonotypes and omits some of them. The top ten hold roughly 20% of the sample, which has under 200,000 clones, around 83% seen once. Sequenced: peripheral blood. The receptors were sampled from a woman aged 70 to 79 who had recovered from COVID-19. Each CDR3 is given with its conserved first and last residue. Some rows have no size entry. The others give once, few or many, or a class for an expanded clone.

clone_size,v_call,cdr3_length,j_call,cdr3_aa
.,TRBV6-1,15,TRBJ1-3,CASSRPGTSGNTIYF
few,TRBV18,13,TRBJ1-2,CASSGRSNYGYTF
.,TRBV4-1,15,TRBJ2-5,CASSPQGGGHVVPYF
.,TRBV5-1,14,TRBJ1-6,CASGRDRANSPLHF
once,TRBV12-5,13,TRBJ2-1,CASGLVGRAGQFF
.,TRBV7-2,16,TRBJ2-5,CASSLVGLAGTETQYF
.,TRBV6-5,14,TRBJ1-1,CASSFPTVNTEAFF
.,TRBV6-5,16,TRBJ1-1,CASSYSSRQGGTEAFF
.,TRBV28,17,TRBJ1-2,CASSLPGTGGPNYGYTF
.,TRBV14,17,TRBJ2-3,CASSHQFGGGGADTQYF
.,TRBV19,12,TRBJ2-1,CASSTSRVEQFF
few,TRBV4-2,15,TRBJ1-2,CASSWGPDSRNGYTF
.,TRBV5-4,15,TRBJ2-2,CASSLGGDRVGGLFF
.,TRBV10-3,14,TRBJ1-5,CAISGAGGGQPQHF
.,TRBV4-1,16,TRBJ1-3,CASSQAGFGGRNTIYF
.,TRBV28,15,TRBJ1-1,CASRYRGFLNTEAFF
many,TRBV5-8,14,TRBJ2-7,CASSLLTDRYEQYF
.,TRBV11-2,17,TRBJ2-3,CASSLDRGGGATDTQYF
.,TRBV12-3/TRBV12-4,12,TRBJ2-5,CASSLGPGTQYF
.,TRBV5-4,14,TRBJ2-6,CASSLLSGANVLTF
.,TRBV29-1,12,TRBJ2-7,CSVGEREGEQYF
.,TRBV6-2/TRBV6-3,14,TRBJ1-1,CASSFVGGNTEAFF
.,TRBV4-3,14,TRBJ2-1,CASSQGVIGGEQFF
.,TRBV18,14,TRBJ1-5,CASSPGGVGQPQHF
.,TRBV5-1,17,TRBJ2-3,CASSLAGGGGALDTQYF
.,TRBV18,14,TRBJ2-7,CASSRPAGSYEQYF
.,TRBV9,14,TRBJ1-2,CASSVAPGNYGYTF
.,TRBV19,15,TRBJ1-4,CASSTQGARGEKLFF
.,TRBV19,17,TRBJ1-3,CASSIIGTGASGNTIYF
.,TRBV28,14,TRBJ2-5,CASSLSGGWWTQYF
once,TRBV5-1,14,TRBJ2-6,CASKDSSGANVLTF
few,TRBV15,14,TRBJ1-1,CATSPGQGTRMAFF
.,TRBV7-6,15,TRBJ2-2,CASSLVGGGTGELFF
.,TRBV18,15,TRBJ2-5,CASSPPGQPKETQYF
.,TRBV4-1,16,TRBJ2-3,CASSQDSQGGTDTQYF
once,TRBV15,18,TRBJ2-3,CATSRARGRALGTDTQYF
.,TRBV4-2,16,TRBJ2-5,CASSEGAGGYQETQYF
.,TRBV19,15,TRBJ2-3,CASSMGSGGTDTQYF